Following are 29 T cell receptor beta chains from one sample sequenced in a study of beta chain features in type 1 diabetes. As every portion of the isolated RNA was reverse transcribed, the sequencing read expressed TCRB transcripts. The method was immunoSEQ multiplex PCR; TCRdb's version includes in-frame clones alone and lacks a portion of them. The profile shows about 360,000 clones, approximately 12% of them singletons. The sequencing sample was made of naive CD4+ T cells from blood. All receptors derive from a man in his late teens or twenties in good health.

Only a few counts were recorded for this clone. The chain has TRBV29-1 and TRBJ2-7, with a possible D match to TRBD2 (6 bases). V was pared by 4 bases and J by 2 bases, with 12 bases between. The CDR3 totals 13 residues. Germline V gene data show CDR1 as SQVTM and CDR2 as ANQGSEA. The CDR3 spells CSVGQGEAYEQYF. The CDR3 DNA reads TGCAGCGTTGGTCAAGGGGAGGCCTACGAGCAGTACTTC.

The chain couples TRBV19 to TRBJ1-4; possibly TRBD1 for D (5 bases). This CDR3 has 15 amino acids. CDR1 and CDR2 from the germline V gene are LNHDA and SQIVND (reference sequence). The V gene lost 3 bases and the J gene lost 8 bases, with 16 bases spanning the gap. The CDR3 DNA reads TGTGCCAGTAGTATGCAGGGAATCGCAGGCGAAAAACTGTTTTTT. It is translated as CASSMQGIAGEKLFF.

The sample holds a few counts of this clone. The chain has TRBV30 and TRBJ2-3; 11 bases fit TRBD2. The CDR3 contains 14 residues. Germline values: CDR1 GTSNPN, CDR2 SVGIG (reference sequence). The ends lost 3 bases at V and 2 bases at J; junction bases unmatched: 1. For the CDR3, the DNA is TGTGCCTGGAGACTAGCGGGAGCCACAGATACGCAGTATTTT. The encoded protein is CAWRLAGATDTQYF.

The rearrangement links TRBV9 to TRBJ2-1; 10 bases are shared with TRBD2. V shed 0 bases and J 7 bases; nucleotides not matched to a gene: 4. The CDR3 extends over 15 amino acids. Per germline, CDR1 SGDLS and CDR2 YYNGEE. This CDR3 reads CASSVEAGGGNEQFF. In DNA form, the CDR3 reads TGTGCCAGCAGCGTAGAAGCGGGAGGGGGTAATGAGCAGTTCTTC.

The chain carries TRBV4-2 and TRBJ1-5; no firm D call. Germline V lookup: CDR1 LGHNA, CDR2 YNFKEQ. This CDR3 contains 15 residues. V was trimmed by 0 bases and J by 4 bases, leaving 10 bases between them. The CDR3 DNA follows: TGTGCCAGCAGCCAAGATCCCGGGAGAAATCAGCCCCAGCATTTT. Its translation is CASSQDPGRNQPQHF.

The chain is built from TRBV18 and TRBJ2-5; tentative D call: TRBD2 (6 bases). V was cut by 4 bases and J by 6 bases, with 18 bases left in between. This CDR3 has 15 amino acids. Germline CDR1 reads KGHSH; CDR2 reads LQKENI. The CDR3 nucleotides are TGTGCCAGCTCACGACCGGGCGCGGCGGGGAAGACCCAGTACTTC. It is translated as CASSRPGAAGKTQYF. Full variable domain (remainder filled in from reference TRBV18 and TRBJ2-5): NAGVMQNPRHLVRRRGQEARLRCSPMKGHSHVYWYRQLPEEGLKFMVYLQKENIIDESGMPKERFSAEFPKEGPSILRIQQVVRGDSAAYFCASSRPGAAGKTQYFGPGTRLLVL.

The rearrangement uses TRBV9 and TRBJ1-2, with 7 nucleotides matching TRBD1. The CDR3 is 18 amino acids. With 3 bases clipped from V and 8 bases from J, the junction kept 22 bases outside the gene matches. Germline V lookup: CDR1 SGDLS, CDR2 YYNGEE. In DNA, the CDR3 is TGTGCCAGCAGCGCCCAACCGACAGGGAAGAACCCTTCGGGAGGCTACACCTTC. Residues: CASSAQPTGKNPSGGYTF.

In its sample, this clone was seen a few times. The chain recombines TRBV21-1 with TRBJ1-1. TRBV21-1 is marked as a pseudogene. CDR3 length: 15 amino acids. The chain's CDR3 is CASSKCRVPNTEAFF. The CDR3 DNA reads as TGTGCCAGCAGCAAATGCCGAGTTCCAAACACTGAAGCTTTCTTT.

This clone was counted between two and nine times. The chain is built from TRBV7-8 and TRBJ2-7, with TRBD1 matching 11 bases. V shed 5 bases, J shed 2 bases, and the junction held 11 bases outside the gene matches. This CDR3 contains 17 residues. Germline V CDR1 and CDR2: SGHVS, FQNEAQ. The CDR3: CASSPRTPGQGAYEQYF. The CDR3 DNA is TGTGCCAGCAGCCCTCGAACTCCGGGACAGGGGGCCTACGAGCAGTACTTC. The variable domain in full, completed from reference TRBV7-8 and TRBJ2-7, reads GAGVSQSPRYKVAKRGQDVALRCDPISGHVSLFWYQQALGQGPEFLTYFQNEAQLDKSGLPSDRFFAERPEGSVSTLKIQRTQQEDSAVYLCASSPRTPGQGAYEQYFGPGTRLTVT.

This clone was observed a handful of times. This sequence joins TRBV23-1 and TRBJ2-3; D possibly corresponds to TRBD2 (5 bases). TRBV23-1 is noted as an ORF with a role that remains uncertain. This CDR3 region has 15 residues. V was trimmed by 4 bases and J by 0 bases, leaving 11 bases between them. The CDR3: CASSRERPSTDTQYF. CDR3 sequence (DNA): TGCGCCAGCAGTCGGGAGCGGCCTAGCACAGATACGCAGTATTTT.

This clone has more than one count but fewer than ten. CDR3 sequence reads: CAWSPLEAAYNEQFF. CDR3 DNA: TGTGCCTGGAGTCCCTTGGAAGCGGCCTACAATGAGCAGTTCTTC. The rearrangement links TRBV30 to TRBJ2-1; possible D gene TRBD2, 5 bases. Germline assignment: CDR1 GTSNPN and CDR2 SVGIG (reference sequence). The CDR3 totals 15 residues. The V gene lost 2 bases and the J gene lost 2 bases, with 13 bases spanning the gap. Full variable domain (missing parts from reference TRBV30 and TRBJ2-1): SQTIHQWPATLVQPVGSPLSLECTVEGTSNPNLYWYRQAAGRGLQLLFYSVGIGQISSEVPQNLSASRPQDRQFILSSKKLLLSDSGFYLCAWSPLEAAYNEQFFGPGTRLTVL.

The gene calls are TRBV11-2 and TRBJ1-2, with 11 bases matching TRBD1. Losses at the gene ends were 5 bases for V and 6 bases for J; bases not matched to a gene: 8. Germline lookup yields CDR1 SGHAT and CDR2 FQNNGV. The CDR3 has 15 amino acids. CDR3 amino acids: CASSPQDRGQDGYTF. In nucleotides, the CDR3 is TGTGCCAGCAGCCCCCAGGACAGGGGGCAGGATGGCTACACCTTC. Variable domain in full (rest from reference TRBV11-2 and TRBJ1-2): EAGVAQSPRYKIIEKRQSVAFWCNPISGHATLYWYQQILGQGPKLLIQFQNNGVVDDSQLPKDRFSAERLKGVDSTLKIQPAKLEDSAVYLCASSPQDRGQDGYTFGSGTRLTVV.

This clone has a handful of counts. The V gene is TRBV11-2, the J gene TRBJ2-1, with D perhaps TRBD2 (6 bases). Germline CDR1 reads SGHAT; CDR2 reads FQNNGV. Trimming left V 5 bases short and J 5 bases short, with 19 bases between. The CDR3 consists of 16 residues. The CDR3 is CASSPSRASVNNEQFF. In DNA, the CDR3 is TGTGCCAGCAGCCCCTCCAGGGCTAGCGTAAACAATGAGCAGTTCTTC.

This clone was detected a few times. The V and J genes are TRBV5-1 and TRBJ1-1; no definite D call. The ends were cut back, 3 bases at V and 6 bases at J, with 15 bases in the middle. Germline CDR1 reads SGHRS; CDR2 reads YFSETQ. This CDR3 is 14 amino acids long. CDR3 amino acids: CASSSVGGISEAFF. The CDR3 coding sequence is TGCGCCAGCAGCTCGGTAGGAGGGATATCTGAAGCTTTCTTT.

This chain joins TRBV5-4 and TRBJ2-7; 8 nucleotides match TRBD1. The CDR3 extends over 15 amino acids. The V gene's germline CDR1 is SGHNT and CDR2 YYREEE (reference sequence). V was pared by 4 bases and J by 0 bases, with 6 bases of the junction left unmatched. Here the CDR3 DNA reads TGTGCCAGCAGCCCGGACAGGGTAAGCTCCTACGAGCAGTACTTC. Residues: CASSPDRVSSYEQYF.

This clone was picked up a small number of times. V usage is TRBV11-2 and J usage is TRBJ1-1; no firm D call. This CDR3 comprises 14 residues. V was cut by 5 bases and J by 0 bases, with 10 bases left in between. The V gene's germline CDR1 is SGHAT and CDR2 FQNNGV. CDR3 protein: CASSIRRMNTEAFF. CDR3 bases: TGTGCCAGCAGCATCCGGAGAATGAACACTGAAGCTTTCTTT.

In this sample, this clone turned up a few times. The chain is built from TRBV5-1 and TRBJ1-5; 7 bases align to TRBD1. In germline, CDR1 is SGHRS, CDR2 YFSETQ. The length of the CDR3 is 15 residues. V lost 4 bases to trimming and J lost 0 bases; unmatched junction nucleotides: 4. CDR3 sequence: CASSRTGDSNQPQHF. Written as DNA, the CDR3 is TGCGCCAGCAGCCGGACAGGTGATAGCAATCAGCCCCAGCATTTT.

The V and J genes are TRBV5-1 and TRBJ1-4; TRBD1 is a possible D gene (5 bases). CDR1 is SGHRS and CDR2 is YFSETQ in the germline V gene. CDR3 length: 14 residues. V lost 3 bases, J lost 5 bases, and 11 bases lay in between. CDR3 sequence (DNA): TGCGCCAGCAGCTGGGGAGGGGTAAATGAAAAACTGTTTTTT. It encodes CASSWGGVNEKLFF.

The chain is built from TRBV4-1 and TRBJ1-5; 7 bases fit TRBD1. Germline lookup yields CDR1 MGHRA and CDR2 YSYEKL. The CDR3 contains 15 residues. V was clipped by 4 bases and J by 5 bases; unmatched bases: 8. The DNA for the CDR3 is TGCGCCAGCAGCCGAGAGGGGGCAAGGGATCAGCCCCAGCATTTT. It codes for CASSREGARDQPQHF.

The CDR3 here is CARRQGFDTEAFF. The CDR3 DNA reads as TGTGCCAGAAGACAGGGGTTCGACACTGAAGCTTTCTTT. The V gene is TRBV2, the J gene TRBJ1-1; the match to TRBD1 covers 8 bases. Germline assignment: CDR1 SNHLY and CDR2 FYNNEI. The CDR3 contains 13 residues. Losses at the gene ends were 9 bases for V and 3 bases for J; bases not matched to a gene: 6.

V gene TRBV6-6 combines with J gene TRBJ2-7; 11 bases match TRBD1. The CDR3 length is 14 residues. From germline, CDR1 is MNHNY and CDR2 SVGAGI (reference sequence). The J segment lost 2 bases and the V segment lost 7 bases, leaving 4 bases of the junction unmatched. As DNA, the CDR3 is TGTGCCAGCAATGGACAGGGGGCGGCCTACGAGCAGTACTTC. The encoded protein is CASNGQGAAYEQYF.

V and J are TRBV18 and TRBJ2-7, with 7 bases fitting TRBD1. The CDR3 consists of 15 residues. The germline V gene has CDR1 KGHSH and CDR2 LQKENI. V shed 3 bases, J shed 3 bases, and the junction held 8 bases outside the gene matches. CDR3 residues: CASSPETGSGYEQYF. CDR3 in DNA: TGTGCCAGCTCACCCGAGACAGGGAGTGGCTACGAGCAGTACTTC.

This clone occurred a few times. The chain recombines TRBV4-1 with TRBJ2-1; the match to TRBD2 covers 8 bases. V was pared by 4 bases and J by 7 bases, with 18 bases of the junction left unmatched. In germline, CDR1 is MGHRA, CDR2 YSYEKL. The CDR3 sequence is 18 residues long. The CDR3 loop reads CASSPSYPLGRGGNEQFF. The CDR3 DNA reads TGCGCCAGCAGCCCCAGCTACCCCCTCGGGAGGGGAGGGAATGAGCAGTTCTTC.

This clone was counted only a few times. V is TRBV7-9 and J is TRBJ2-2; TRBD2 is a possible D gene (5 bases). The germline V gene encodes CDR1 SEHNR and CDR2 FQNEAQ (reference sequence). The CDR3 consists of 15 residues. Trimming removed 7 bases from V and 1 base from J, with 13 bases in between. The CDR3 spells CASTRSAGNTGELFF. CDR3 in DNA: TGTGCCAGCACCAGGTCGGCGGGGAACACCGGGGAGCTGTTTTTT. Full variable domain (missing parts from reference TRBV7-9 and TRBJ2-2): DTGVSQNPRHKITKRGQNVTFRCDPISEHNRLYWYRQTLGQGPEFLTYFQNEAQLEKSRLLSDRFSAERPKGSFSTLEIQRTEQGDSAMYLCASTRSAGNTGELFFGEGSRLTVL.

This clone was counted a few times. This chain links TRBV7-2 with TRBJ2-7; 7 bases are a match to TRBD1. The CDR3 contains 13 residues. CDR1 and CDR2 (germline): SGHTA, FQGNSA. Trimming removed 5 bases from V and 3 bases from J; junction bases left unmatched: 4. As DNA, the CDR3 is TGTGCCAGCAGCCGCTGGACAGGCTACGAGCAGTACTTC. Protein: CASSRWTGYEQYF. The variable domain in full, with the rest retrieved from reference TRBV7-2 and TRBJ2-7, is GAGVSQSPSNKVTEKGKDVELRCDPISGHTALYWYRQSLGQGLEFLIYFQGNSAPDKSGLPSDRFSAERTGGSVSTLTIQRTQQEDSAVYLCASSRWTGYEQYFGPGTRLTVT.

A few counts support this clone. The V call is TRBV4-1, the J call TRBJ1-1; 7 bases are shared with TRBD1. This CDR3 has 14 amino acids. V was pared by 2 bases and J by 12 bases, with 12 bases of the junction left unmatched. Germline V gene data show CDR1 as MGHRA and CDR2 as YSYEKL. Here the CDR3 reads CASSQFATGLLSFF. CDR3 nucleotides: TGCGCCAGCAGCCAATTTGCGACAGGGCTCCTATCTTTCTTT.

The CDR3 spells CASSYGHGTYEQYF. The CDR3 region has the DNA TGTGCCAGCAGTTACGGGCACGGAACCTACGAGCAGTACTTC. The chain recombines TRBV6-6 with TRBJ2-7, with no clear D. The CDR3 contains 14 residues. V was shortened by 2 bases and J by 2 bases, with 10 bases between the two germline ends. Germline CDR1 reads MNHNY; CDR2 reads SVGAGI (reference sequence).

The rearrangement uses TRBV7-2 and TRBJ2-3; weak D call: TRBD2 (5 bases). From germline, CDR1 is SGHTA and CDR2 FQGNSA. The CDR3 contains 15 residues. The ends were cut back, 7 bases at V and 9 bases at J, with 23 bases in the middle. The CDR3 DNA reads as TGTGCCAGCATTGACTTGCCGGGGTCGTTGAGGACGCAGTATTTT. The encoded protein is CASIDLPGSLRTQYF.

This clone has just a few counts. The chain employs TRBV7-2 and TRBJ1-1; D is uncertain. Germline V gene data show CDR1 as SGHTA and CDR2 as FQGNSA. CDR3 size: 13 residues. Trimming took off 4 bases at V and 1 base at J, with 7 bases between the two ends. The CDR3 loop is CASSSHTNTEAFF. CDR3 bases: TGTGCCAGCAGCTCCCACACGAACACTGAAGCTTTCTTT.